What follows are 27 T cell receptor beta chains derived from one specimen sequenced in a study of shared clonotypes between healthy human individuals. Produced via immunoSEQ multiplex PCR; TCRdb's table is partial and in-frame only. This table has 1.6 million or so clones, 98% appearing once. Sample: naive CD4+ T cells sorted from blood. Stated subset: CD45RA+ positively selected. The receptors here all came from a man aged 25-40 years in good health.

On this clone itself: The sample has other DNA sequences that encode this CDR3 too. The chain couples TRBV18 to TRBJ2-2, with a tentative D call TRBD2 (6 bases). Trimming took 6 bases from V and 4 from J, leaving 12 bases between them. This CDR3 is 14 amino acids long. Germline CDR1 and CDR2: KGHSH and LQKENI. The CDR3 loop reads CASSPGGTTGELFF. In nucleotides, the CDR3 is TGTGCCAGCTCCCCCGGGGGAACCACCGGGGAGCTGTTTTTT.

Of note for this clone: The sample has other DNA sequences that encode this CDR3 too. The chain recombines TRBV18 with TRBJ2-1; D is perhaps TRBD2 (6 bases). The CDR3 has 15 amino acids. Germline V gene sequence: CDR1 KGHSH, CDR2 LQKENI. The V gene lost 2 bases and the J gene lost 0 bases, with 8 bases spanning the gap. The CDR3 here is CASSPGGSSYNEQFF. The CDR3 DNA reads TGTGCCAGCTCACCAGGGGGGAGCTCCTACAATGAGCAGTTCTTC.

The rearrangement uses TRBV30 and TRBJ2-6; D call uncertain. The CDR3 loop spans 15 amino acids. The V and J ends lost 1 base and 0 bases respectively, with 7 bases between them. Germline CDR1 GTSNPN, CDR2 SVGIG (reference sequence). The CDR3 protein is CAWSGTFSGANVLTF. Here the CDR3 DNA reads TGTGCCTGGAGTGGGACCTTCTCTGGGGCCAACGTCCTGACTTTC.

The V call is TRBV29-1, the J call TRBJ1-1, with TRBD1 identical over 10 bases. Trimming removed 6 bases from V and 3 bases from J; junction bases left unmatched: 10. Germline-derived CDR1 and CDR2 are SQVTM and ANQGSEA. This CDR3 has 15 residues. CDR3 DNA: TGCAGCGTGGTCGGGACAGGGGATTCGTACACTGAAGCTTTCTTT. Translated, it gives CSVVGTGDSYTEAFF.

V is TRBV4-3 and J is TRBJ2-6, with 7 nucleotides matching TRBD2. CDR3 length equals 19 residues. From germline, CDR1 is LGHNA and CDR2 YSLEER. Losses at the gene ends were 4 bases for V and 0 bases for J; bases not matched to a gene: 12. CDR3 nucleotides: TGCGCCAGCAGCCCAACTGGGGGAGGGGCCGGCTCTGGGGCCAACGTCCTGACTTTC. Translating it yields CASSPTGGGAGSGANVLTF.

The V call is TRBV4-2, the J call TRBJ1-1; D uncertain. The CDR3 contains 13 residues. Germline V gives CDR1 LGHNA, CDR2 YNFKEQ. V was pared by 4 bases and J by 1 base, with 7 bases between. The CDR3 DNA reads TGTGCCAGCAGCCCAAGGCAGAACACTGAAGCTTTCTTT. This sequence encodes CASSPRQNTEAFF.

This chain links TRBV29-1 with TRBJ2-1; 7 nucleotides align to TRBD1. Unmatched junction bases numbered 4, after V lost 4 bases and J lost 7 bases. This CDR3 region has 12 residues. Germline CDR1 reads SQVTM; CDR2 reads ANQGSEA. The CDR3 is CSVVTGRNEQFF. CDR3 nucleotide sequence: TGCAGCGTTGTGACAGGGCGGAATGAGCAGTTCTTC.

This chain uses TRBV18 with TRBJ1-5; weak D call: TRBD1 (5 bases). This CDR3 spans 14 amino acids. V was pared by 5 bases and J by 7 bases, with 15 bases between. Germline CDR1 reads KGHSH; CDR2 reads LQKENI. DNA of the CDR3: TGTGCCAGCTCATCGGTAGGGGACCGACAGCCCCAGCATTTT. It translates to CASSSVGDRQPQHF.

CDR3 in DNA: TGCGCCAGCAGCTCGCATCGGGACAGGAATGAAAAACTGTTTTTT. Its protein product is CASSSHRDRNEKLFF. The V gene is TRBV5-1, the J gene TRBJ1-4, with 8 bases lining up with TRBD1. Germline CDR1 SGHRS, CDR2 YFSETQ. With V trimmed by 3 bases and J by 5 bases, 6 bases remained unmatched. The CDR3 runs 15 residues. The whole variable domain, remainder taken from reference TRBV5-1 and TRBJ1-4, is KAGVTQTPRYLIKTRGQQVTLSCSPISGHRSVSWYQQTPGQGLQFLFEYFSETQRNKGNFPGRFSGRQFSNSRSEMNVSTLELGDSALYLCASSSHRDRNEKLFFGSGTQLSVL.

The chain couples TRBV18 to TRBJ2-2, with 11 bases identical to TRBD2. This CDR3 contains 16 residues. The ends lost 2 bases at V and 7 bases at J; junction bases unmatched: 6. Germline CDR1 and CDR2: KGHSH and LQKENI. The CDR3 region has the DNA TGTGCCAGCTCACCAGAGACTAGCGGGATTGGCGGGGAGCTGTTTTTT. This sequence encodes CASSPETSGIGGELFF.

The rearrangement links TRBV6-6 to TRBJ2-6; D perhaps matches TRBD2 (5 bases). Germline CDR1 is MNHNY and CDR2 is SVGAGI (reference sequence). CDR3 length: 16 amino acids. Trimming left V 6 bases short and J 2 bases short, with 14 bases between. The CDR3 bases are TGTGCCAGCAGGGGAGCCTCCGACGCTGGGGCCAACGTCCTGACTTTC. Translation: CASRGASDAGANVLTF.

V and J are TRBV27 and TRBJ2-5; TRBD1 is a possible D gene (5 bases). Trimming removed 3 bases at V and 4 bases at J, with 12 bases between. The CDR3 is 14 amino acids. The V gene's germline CDR1 is MNHEY and CDR2 SMNVEV (reference sequence). The CDR3 DNA reads TGTGCCAGCAGTTTTCAGGGTCCGGTAGAGACCCAGTACTTC. As protein: CASSFQGPVETQYF.

The V call is TRBV11-3, the J call TRBJ2-2, with D unresolved. The V gene's germline CDR1 is SGHNT and CDR2 YENEEA. CDR3 length: 19 residues. Trimming stripped 0 bases from V and 1 base from J, with 18 bases between. For the CDR3, the DNA is TGTGCCAGCAGCTTAGATGATAAGCCGATGCGAAAGAACACCGGGGAGCTGTTTTTT. Its translation: CASSLDDKPMRKNTGELFF.

The chain's CDR3 is CSVGGQGGAFF. The CDR3 nucleotides are TGCAGCGTGGGGGGACAGGGAGGAGCTTTCTTT. The J gene is TRBJ1-1, the V gene TRBV29-1, with 9 bases aligning to TRBD1. The CDR3 runs 11 residues. With 6 bases clipped from V and 10 bases from J, the junction kept 6 bases outside the gene matches. CDR1 SQVTM and CDR2 ANQGSEA come from the germline V gene. The full variable domain, with the rest looked up from reference TRBV29-1 and TRBJ1-1, is SAVISQKPSRDICQRGTSLTIQCQVDSQVTMMFWYRQQPGQSLTLIATANQGSEATYESGFVIDKFPISRPNLTFSTLTVSNMSPEDSSIYLCSVGGQGGAFFGQGTRLTVV.

The V gene is TRBV4-1, the J gene TRBJ2-1; 7 positions match TRBD2. V was pared by 4 bases and J by 9 bases, with 18 bases of the junction left unmatched. The CDR3 has 17 residues. Germline V gene data show CDR1 as MGHRA and CDR2 as YSYEKL. As DNA, the CDR3 is TGCGCCAGCAGCCCTCGAGGGGAAGGGGAGGGCTACGGTGAGCAGTTCTTC. Its translation: CASSPRGEGEGYGEQFF.

The chain links TRBV14 to TRBJ1-1; D is possibly TRBD1 (5 bases). Trimming took off 1 base at V and 1 base at J, with 10 bases between the two ends. The germline CDR1 and CDR2 sequences are SGHDN and FVKESK. This CDR3 has 15 amino acids. Here the CDR3 reads CASSQVVGTNTEAFF. CDR3 sequence (DNA): TGTGCCAGCAGCCAAGTCGTGGGGACGAACACTGAAGCTTTCTTT.

The V and J genes are TRBV7-9 and TRBJ2-2, with a tentative D call TRBD1 (5 bases). This CDR3 is built from 15 residues. Trimming removed 3 bases at V and 1 base at J, with 9 bases between. Germline assignment: CDR1 SEHNR and CDR2 FQNEAQ (reference sequence). The CDR3 DNA reads as TGTGCCAGCAGCTTCCTCGACAGGAACACCGGGGAGCTGTTTTTT. Its protein product is CASSFLDRNTGELFF.

Here the CDR3 reads CASTRQINTGELFF. CDR3 DNA: TGCGCCAGCACCCGACAGATAAACACCGGGGAGCTGTTTTTT. The gene calls are TRBV10-1 and TRBJ2-2; D may be TRBD1 (5 bases). CDR1 and CDR2 from the germline V gene are WNHNN and SYGVQD (reference sequence). V was pared by 7 bases and J by 2 bases, with 11 bases between. This CDR3 spans 14 amino acids.

This chain connects TRBV5-1 to TRBJ2-3; 12 bases are a match to TRBD1. Germline trimming cut 0 bases from V and 4 bases from J; bases unmatched to any gene: 3. CDR3 length equals 16 residues. CDR1 is SGHRS, CDR2 YFSETQ, per germline. The CDR3: CASSLAGTGGPDTQYF. The CDR3 DNA reads as TGCGCCAGCAGCTTGGCCGGGACAGGGGGCCCAGATACGCAGTATTTT.

Remarks on this clone: The same CDR3 can be traced to other DNA sequences in this sample. The rearrangement joins TRBV5-1 to TRBJ2-7; D gene ambiguous. Per germline, CDR1 SGHRS and CDR2 YFSETQ. The CDR3 runs to 14 residues. Trimming cost V 0 bases and J 0 bases, with 7 bases left between them. CDR3 sequence: CASSLVPTSYEQYF. DNA of the CDR3: TGCGCCAGCAGCTTGGTTCCTACCTCCTACGAGCAGTACTTC. The full variable domain, with the rest looked up from reference TRBV5-1 and TRBJ2-7, is KAGVTQTPRYLIKTRGQQVTLSCSPISGHRSVSWYQQTPGQGLQFLFEYFSETQRNKGNFPGRFSGRQFSNSRSEMNVSTLELGDSALYLCASSLVPTSYEQYFGPGTRLTVT.

This rearrangement joins TRBV15 to TRBJ2-1; 7 nucleotides agree with TRBD2. V lost 1 base, J lost 8 bases, and 11 bases stayed unmatched. Germline assignment: CDR1 LNHNV and CDR2 YYDKDF (reference sequence). CDR3 length: 16 amino acids. The CDR3: CATSRGAGREVDEQFF. For the CDR3, the DNA is TGTGCCACCAGCAGAGGTGCGGGGAGGGAGGTTGATGAGCAGTTCTTC.

The chain employs TRBV30 and TRBJ2-4; 11 nucleotides match TRBD2. The V and J ends lost 5 bases and 9 bases, in that order; junction bases with no gene match: 12. CDR3 size: 15 residues. Germline CDR1 reads GTSNPN; CDR2 reads SVGIG (reference sequence). The CDR3 nucleotides are TGTGCCTGGGGAGTAGGGACTAGCGGTCGGAGCATTCAGTACTTC. Translating it yields CAWGVGTSGRSIQYF.

The chain couples TRBV7-9 to TRBJ2-3; the match to TRBD2 covers 8 bases. Germline CDR1 and CDR2: SEHNR and FQNEAQ (reference sequence). CDR3 size: 14 residues. V shed 4 bases, J shed 2 bases, and the junction held 2 bases outside the gene matches. CDR3 sequence reads: CASSSLAATDTQYF. In DNA form, the CDR3 reads TGTGCCAGCAGCTCACTAGCGGCCACAGATACGCAGTATTTT.

The chain recombines TRBV4-3 with TRBJ2-1, with D maybe TRBD1 (5 bases). Germline V gene lookup returns CDR1 LGHNA and CDR2 YSLEER. The CDR3 totals 15 residues. Trimming took off 1 base at V and 7 bases at J, with 14 bases between the two ends. CDR3 region: CASSQGRREFNEQFF. Written as DNA, the CDR3 is TGCGCCAGCAGCCAAGGCCGCAGGGAATTTAATGAGCAGTTCTTC.

This chain links TRBV28 with TRBJ2-1; no reliable D call. Trimming took 7 bases from V and 10 from J, leaving 17 bases between them. Germline V CDR1 and CDR2: MDHEN, SYDVKM. The CDR3 runs to 13 residues. The CDR3 spells CASTGTLNYEQFF. The CDR3 DNA is TGTGCCAGCACAGGCACTCTCAATTACGAGCAGTTCTTC.

In its sample, this clone was seen once. The chain is built from TRBV28 and TRBJ2-1; 11 bases are a match to TRBD2. Losses at the gene ends were 6 bases for V and 3 bases for J; bases not matched to a gene: 16. The CDR3 has 19 amino acids. Germline V gives CDR1 MDHEN, CDR2 SYDVKM. As DNA, the CDR3 is TGTGCCAGCAGCCCTATCGCTGGCCTAGCGGGAGGCCTCTACAATGAGCAGTTCTTC. Protein sequence: CASSPIAGLAGGLYNEQFF.

The J gene is TRBJ1-3, the V gene TRBV19; tentatively, D is TRBD1 (5 bases). The germline CDR1 and CDR2 sequences are LNHDA and SQIVND (reference sequence). The CDR3 runs 14 residues. Trimming took 5 bases from V and 0 from J, leaving 8 bases between them. The CDR3 spells CASSWGSSGNTIYF. The CDR3 DNA sequence: TGTGCCAGTAGTTGGGGCAGCTCTGGAAACACCATATATTTT.